This is a list of T cell receptor beta chains from one sample in a study of read filtering for tumor transcriptome and immune sequencing. TCRdb re-derived calls from the reads in MiXCR, one entry per CDR3 protein. The profile shows some 41,000 distinct CDR3 sequences, about an eighth of them singletons. Sequencing was performed on a population of CD138-negative cells sorted from bone marrow. The receptors come from a donor at least 40 years old with multiple myeloma. CDR3s include the opening cysteine and the closing phenylalanine or tryptophan.

len,v_gene,CDR3aa
16,TRBV20-1,CSATAPSGRSNNEQFF
18,TRBV7-9,CASSYRRLAGGRTGELFF
14,TRBV20-1,CSATRPIHQETQYF
14,TRBV7-9,CASSLSYREFEQFF
16,TRBV20-1,CSARPLVASGSGEQFF
13,TRBV20-1,CSVREGGNQPQHF
13,TRBV7-9,CASSFSRDGEAFF
16,TRBV1,CTSSQSRGLGHGELFF
13,TRBV10-3,CAIGRKVPPEQYF
17,TRBV4-1,CASSQEAAGTRGEKLFF
18,TRBV6-1,CASWGWAGRTVGYQPQHF
19,TRBV4-2,CASSQDAGGEPPVRNIQYF
12,TRBV5-1,CSSSPDCNEQFF
17,TRBV6-6,CASSGARGISGTDTQYF
13,TRBV24-1,CATSDRSSDTQYF
14,TRBV3-1,CASSQRGLQETQYF
14,TRBV7-2,CASSLAQPGGEQFF
14,TRBV15,CATRRRTGGSEAFF
17,TRBV7-9,CASITEVAGVGTNEQFF
14,TRBV2,CASQAGAHQGTQYF
15,TRBV12-5,CASALTGSRDYEQYF
16,TRBV27,CASSFTGTGVPWEQYF
14,TRBV20-1,CSAVGLAGGYEQYF
14,TRBV5-1,CASSPGRGRETQYF
12,TRBV3-1,CASSRVGDTQYF
15,TRBV12-3/TRBV12-4,CASREQGTGGETQYF
12,TRBV20-1,CSANKPQETQYF
13,TRBV5-6,CASSLGITDTQYF
13,TRBV18,CASSPSRGNEQYF
16,TRBV20-1,CSAKGGDGPSNQPQHF
14,TRBV29-1,CSVGRPRSVDTQYF
17,TRBV6-2/TRBV6-3,CASSFTGTGVSNQPQHF
18,TRBV7-6,CASSFGAGGGLGYNEQFF
13,TRBV3-1,CASSQGRNTEAFF
14,TRBV29-1,CSVGAGTGTNVLTF
15,TRBV20-1,CSAVRGRDLYNEQFF
13,TRBV20-1,CSAVLLAQETQYF
14,TRBV10-1,CASSPSGIMDTQYF
14,TRBV20-1,CSAARGTMDHGQYF
12,TRBV29-1,CSILAVQETQYF
13,TRBV19,CASSLGASGTQYF
14,TRBV5-4,CASKDGSEGETQYF
17,TRBV7-6,CASSFSGGQSSYNEQFF
13,TRBV28,CASSLWSSYEQYF
12,TRBV11-2,CASSPTPGELFF
12,TRBV29-1,CSGGTFYNEQFF
12,TRBV5-1,CASSPDYNEQFF
16,TRBV6-2/TRBV6-3,CASTGRPFDSNQPQHF
10,TRBV20-1,CSASRHEQYF
16,TRBV11-2,CASSLYSGTYGTEAFF
13,TRBV5-1,CASSFQEHYEQYF
15,TRBV12-3/TRBV12-4,CASSGSASMNTEAFF
14,TRBV3-1,CASSQDPGKETQYF
16,TRBV7-6,CASSFGLAGRGNEQFF
13,TRBV12-3/TRBV12-4,CASSLDRDQPQHF
17,TRBV20-1,CSARDSGGAGTYNEQFF
18,TRBV3-1,CASSGGPGTARSNNEQFF
15,TRBV9,CASSVGGVAADTQYF